This record covers a single T cell receptor (beta chain). The antigen remains unidentified. The record originates from a study of multiple sclerosis patients with progressive multifocal leukoencephalopathy. Study-wide results and limits: Findings may reflect JC virus infection or just general immunocompromise.

Each PCR contained spiked synthetic TR CDR3 controls spanning every V-J pairing. The table came from immunoSEQ multiplex PCR; TCRdb's copy has only in-frame clones and leaves some out. The sample yields more than 30,000 clones, roughly 89% seen once. With 3 bases removed from V and 5 bases from J, the gap between germline ends came to 16 bases. CDR1 and CDR2 (germline): SQVTM, ANQGSEA. The CDR3 runs 14 residues. Time point described: time of PML onset. PML was confirmed by JC virus DNA in cerebrospinal fluid. After 16 to 56 months on natalizumab, the natalizumab-treated patients developed PML. This sequence originates from a woman in her thirties or forties with progressive multifocal leukoencephalopathy. The material was PBMCs, obtained from a patient treated with natalizumab. The chain couples TRBV29-1 to TRBJ1-2; D possibly corresponds to TRBD1 (5 bases). CDR3 coding DNA: TGCAGCGTTGACGGGGACCGCACTGGGTATGGCTACACCTTC. Translated, it gives CSVDGDRTGYGYTF.